The 32 T cell receptor beta chains in this list originate from one sample, sequenced in a study of CD8 T cells in Susac syndrome. When the RNA was reverse transcribed, random hexamers were used with an input of roughly 0.5 to 1 ug. TCRdb processed the immunoSEQ multiplex PCR reads anew with MiXCR; each CDR3 protein has one entry. The table has fewer than 85,000 distinct CDR3 sequences, more than 85% seen once. The sequencing input was CD8+ T cells from PBMCs. These receptors were obtained from a human donor with Susac syndrome.

The CDR3 here is CASSSFPSDNEQFF. CDR3 nucleotides: TGTGCCAGCAGCTCCTTCCCCAGCGACAATGAGCAGTTCTTC. The chain uses TRBV11-2 and TRBJ2-1; D not certain. CDR3 size: 14 residues. V was shortened by 4 bases and J by 5 bases, with 12 bases between the two germline ends. Germline CDR1 reads SGHAT; CDR2 reads FQNNGV. Looking up the rest from reference TRBV11-2 and TRBJ2-1 gives the full variable domain: EAGVAQSPRYKIIEKRQSVAFWCNPISGHATLYWYQQILGQGPKLLIQFQNNGVVDDSQLPKDRFSAERLKGVDSTLKIQPAKLEDSAVYLCASSSFPSDNEQFFGPGTRLTVL.

This clonotype was seen only once. The chain links TRBV29-1 to TRBJ2-7; 7 nucleotides match TRBD1. The CDR3 extends over 15 amino acids. Germline assignment: CDR1 SQVTM and CDR2 ANQGSEA. With 0 bases clipped from V and 3 bases from J, the junction kept 8 bases outside the gene matches. CDR3 sequence: CSVEEGEGAIYEQYF. In DNA, the CDR3 is TGCAGCGTTGAAGAAGGCGAGGGGGCAATCTACGAGCAGTACTTC.

This clonotype was recorded once. The chain couples TRBV5-6 to TRBJ2-1, with 8 bases aligning to TRBD2. J gave up 6 bases and V 4 bases, and 12 bases lay outside the gene matches. The CDR3 runs 16 residues. Germline V CDR1 and CDR2: SGHDT, YYEEEE. In DNA form, the CDR3 reads TGTGCCAGCAGCCCTAGCGGGTGGGGGGAGGCCAATGAGCAGTTCTTC. It codes for CASSPSGWGEANEQFF.

This chain links TRBV20-1 with TRBJ1-1; the D gene is possibly TRBD1 (6 bases). Germline CDR1 DFQATT, CDR2 SNEGSKA (reference sequence). Trimming took 3 bases from V and 2 from J, leaving 13 bases between them. The CDR3 sequence is 14 residues long. CDR3 residues: CSASGGQSNTEAFF. CDR3 sequence (DNA): TGCAGTGCTAGTGGGGGCCAGTCCAACACTGAAGCTTTCTTT.

The J gene is TRBJ2-3, the V gene TRBV28; TRBD1 agrees at 9 bases. CDR1 is MDHEN, CDR2 SYDVKM, per germline. V gave up 4 bases and J gave up 8 bases; unmatched junction bases: 13. The length of the CDR3 is 16 residues. CDR3 amino acids: CASSSAYPTGGATQYF. CDR3 DNA sequence: TGTGCCAGCAGTTCCGCATACCCGACAGGGGGGGCTACGCAGTATTTT.

This clonotype was detected only a few times. This chain uses TRBV19 with TRBJ1-1; D perhaps matches TRBD1 (5 bases). The CDR3 contains 11 residues. Germline lookup yields CDR1 LNHDA and CDR2 SQIVND (reference sequence). With 4 bases removed from V and 6 bases from J, the gap between germline ends came to 6 bases. The CDR3, as DNA: TGTGCCAGTAGTACGGGGGCTGAAGCTTTCTTT. It specifies CASSTGAEAFF. Looking up the rest from reference TRBV19 and TRBJ1-1 gives the full variable domain: DGGITQSPKYLFRKEGQNVTLSCEQNLNHDAMYWYRQDPGQGLRLIYYSQIVNDFQKGDIAEGYSVSREKKESFPLTVTSAQKNPTAFYLCASSTGAEAFFGQGTRLTVV.

The chain is built from TRBV29-1 and TRBJ1-1, with no clear D. The CDR3 loop spans 10 amino acids. The germline gives CDR1 SQVTM, CDR2 ANQGSEA. The germline V and J ends were trimmed by 4 bases and 7 bases, with 7 bases remaining between them. This CDR3 reads CSVAASEAFF. The CDR3 bases are TGCAGCGTTGCCGCGAGTGAAGCTTTCTTT. Drawing the rest from reference TRBV29-1 and TRBJ1-1, the complete variable domain is SAVISQKPSRDICQRGTSLTIQCQVDSQVTMMFWYRQQPGQSLTLIATANQGSEATYESGFVIDKFPISRPNLTFSTLTVSNMSPEDSSIYLCSVAASEAFFGQGTRLTVV.

Here the CDR3 DNA reads TGTGCCAGCAGCTTAGGAGGGGGGCTTCAGCCCCAGCATTTT. It is translated as CASSLGGGLQPQHF. The V call is TRBV7-9, the J call TRBJ1-5, with a tentative D call TRBD1 (6 bases). The germline V gene has CDR1 SEHNR and CDR2 FQNEAQ (reference sequence). This CDR3 region has 14 residues. Trimming cost V 1 base and J 6 bases, with 10 bases left between them.

V and J are TRBV15 and TRBJ1-5; no definite D call. V lost 6 bases and J lost 0, with 12 bases in between. CDR1 LNHNV and CDR2 YYDKDF come from the germline V gene (reference sequence). The CDR3 consists of 15 residues. The CDR3 loop reads CATRWELGSNQPQHF. The CDR3 DNA reads TGTGCCACCAGATGGGAACTGGGTAGCAATCAGCCCCAGCATTTT.

The chain recombines TRBV29-1 with TRBJ2-7; 9 bases are a match to TRBD2. The CDR3 covers 14 residues. CDR1 SQVTM and CDR2 ANQGSEA come from the germline V gene. V was clipped by 5 bases and J by 5 bases; unmatched bases: 10. CDR3: CSVTFGGRADEQYF. DNA of the CDR3: TGCAGCGTTACATTTGGCGGGAGGGCCGACGAGCAGTACTTC.

Only one count was recorded for this clonotype. Here the CDR3 DNA reads TGCGCCAGCAGCCAGATGGGACAGGGGGCCGGGGGGACCCAGTACTTC. Amino acid sequence: CASSQMGQGAGGTQYF. The rearrangement links TRBV4-1 to TRBJ2-5, with TRBD1 matching 12 bases. V lost 3 bases and J lost 7; bases outside the gene matches: 9. Germline V gene sequence: CDR1 MGHRA, CDR2 YSYEKL. CDR3 size: 16 residues.

The chain joins TRBV6-6 to TRBJ2-1; 7 bases are a match to TRBD2. This CDR3 has 15 amino acids. V trimming: 4 bases; J trimming: 7 bases; junction bases outside the gene matches: 10. Germline V gene lookup returns CDR1 MNHNY and CDR2 SVGAGI (reference sequence). The CDR3: CASSSDRRERNEQFF. The CDR3 DNA reads as TGTGCCAGCAGTTCGGACCGGCGGGAGCGGAATGAGCAGTTCTTC.

V and J are TRBV29-1 and TRBJ2-3; 16 positions match TRBD2. Germline V CDR1 and CDR2: SQVTM, ANQGSEA. CDR3 length equals 17 residues. Trimming cost V 1 base and J 5 bases; bases outside gene matches: 6. The CDR3 nucleotides are TGCAGCGTTGAAGGGGGGACTAGCGGGAGGGCCGGAGATACGCAGTATTTT. Its protein product is CSVEGGTSGRAGDTQYF.

This sequence joins TRBV20-1 and TRBJ1-5; no definite D call. V lost 0 bases and J lost 3, with 9 bases in between. The length of the CDR3 is 14 residues. Looked up from germline, CDR1 is DFQATT and CDR2 is SNEGSKA (reference sequence). This chain's CDR3 is CSARDRLFNQPQHF. DNA for the CDR3: TGCAGTGCTAGAGACCGTCTTTTCAATCAGCCCCAGCATTTT.

The chain carries TRBV13 and TRBJ2-5; D is undetermined. The V and J ends lost 1 base and 4 bases respectively, with 4 bases between them. This CDR3 is 12 amino acids long. Germline loops: CDR1 PRHDT, CDR2 FYEKMQ (reference sequence). CDR3 residues: CASSLVRETQYF. As DNA, the CDR3 is TGTGCCAGCAGCTTAGTAAGAGAGACCCAGTACTTC. Filled out from reference TRBV13 and TRBJ2-5, the complete variable domain reads AAGVIQSPRHLIKEKRETATLKCYPIPRHDTVYWYQQGPGQDPQFLISFYEKMQSDKGSIPDRFSAQQFSDYHSELNMSSLELGDSALYFCASSLVRETQYFGPGTRLLVL.

This clonotype was recorded only once. The chain is built from TRBV29-1 and TRBJ1-1; possibly TRBD1 for D (6 bases). CDR1 and CDR2 from the germline V gene are SQVTM and ANQGSEA. Between the trimmed V and J ends, which lost 7 bases and 4 bases, there was a span of 19 bases. The CDR3 runs 14 residues. In nucleotides, the CDR3 is TGCAGCGCCGGTGTGGGGGCCGGGGGCACTGAAGCTTTCTTT. Protein: CSAGVGAGGTEAFF.

This chain connects TRBV2 to TRBJ1-5; D remains unclear. Germline CDR1 reads SNHLY; CDR2 reads FYNNEI. CDR3 length: 15 residues. The V end lost 2 bases, the J end lost 3 bases, and 11 bases lay between the germline ends. The CDR3 DNA sequence: TGTGCCAGCAGTGAACCAGACGGTTTCAATCAGCCCCAGCATTTT. Translation gives CASSEPDGFNQPQHF.

V and J are TRBV19 and TRBJ1-1; 7 bases are a match to TRBD1. This CDR3 has 15 amino acids. The germline V gene encodes CDR1 LNHDA and CDR2 SQIVND (reference sequence). The J segment lost 0 bases and the V segment lost 5 bases, leaving 6 bases of the junction unmatched. The CDR3 nucleotides are TGTGCCAGTAGTCCGACAGGGAATTTGAACACTGAAGCTTTCTTT. This codes for CASSPTGNLNTEAFF.

The chain links TRBV9 to TRBJ2-5; D is possibly TRBD2 (6 bases). Germline V gene sequence: CDR1 SGDLS, CDR2 YYNGEE. The CDR3 extends over 13 amino acids. The V end lost 0 bases, the J end lost 3 bases, and 6 bases lay between the germline ends. Written as DNA, the CDR3 is TGTGCCAGCAGCGTAGGCGGGGAAGAGACCCAGTACTTC. Translated, it gives CASSVGGEETQYF.

The CDR3 sequence is CASSQDHREGRDTQYF. CDR3 bases: TGCGCCAGCAGCCAAGATCACCGGGAGGGACGGGATACGCAGTATTTT. The chain employs TRBV4-3 and TRBJ2-3; TRBD2 matches at 8 bases. The V segment lost 0 bases and the J segment 6 bases; nucleotides outside the gene matches: 8. The CDR3 covers 16 residues. Germline V lookup: CDR1 LGHNA, CDR2 YSLEER.

The gene calls are TRBV5-6 and TRBJ2-3; D uncertain. This CDR3 has 13 amino acids. Trimming shortened V by 0 bases and J by 4 bases, and 6 bases separated the two germline ends. CDR1 is SGHDT and CDR2 is YYEEEE in the germline V gene. This CDR3 reads CASSLGSADTQYF. As DNA, the CDR3 is TGTGCCAGCAGCTTGGGTTCCGCAGATACGCAGTATTTT.

The chain recombines TRBV12-3 or TRBV12-4 with TRBJ1-2; TRBD1 might be the D (5 bases). Deletions cut 6 bases from V and 6 bases from J, with 14 bases between. This CDR3 is built from 13 residues. The chain's CDR3 is CASSHLMGDGYTF. CDR3 in DNA: TGTGCCAGCAGCCACCTGATGGGGGATGGCTACACCTTC.

V usage is TRBV7-9 and J usage is TRBJ2-6; no firm D call. The germline CDR1 and CDR2 sequences are SEHNR and FQNEAQ (reference sequence). The CDR3 runs 15 residues. Trimming left V 2 bases short and J 4 bases short, with 9 bases between. DNA for the CDR3: TGTGCCAGCAGCTTAATCTCTGGAGGGGCCAACGTCCTGACTTTC. Translating gives CASSLISGGANVLTF.

This chain links TRBV5-1 with TRBJ1-5; 7 bases are shared with TRBD1. CDR1 SGHRS and CDR2 YFSETQ come from the germline V gene. The CDR3 contains 15 residues. Unmatched junction bases numbered 7, after V lost 4 bases and J lost 3 bases. The chain's CDR3 is CASSPGTDPNQPQHF. Written as DNA, the CDR3 is TGCGCCAGCAGCCCAGGGACAGACCCCAATCAGCCCCAGCATTTT.

The J gene is TRBJ2-2, the V gene TRBV29-1; D is ambiguous. The CDR3 runs 11 residues. V was cut by 0 bases and J by 8 bases, with 4 bases left in between. Germline V gene sequence: CDR1 SQVTM, CDR2 ANQGSEA. For the CDR3, the DNA is TGCAGCGTTGAAGAGGGGGGGGAGCTGTTTTTT. Its protein is CSVEEGGELFF.

J is TRBJ2-1 and V is TRBV6-5, with 9 bases that match TRBD1. CDR3 length: 12 amino acids. V was pared by 8 bases and J by 8 bases, with 4 bases of the junction left unmatched. The germline gives CDR1 MNHEY, CDR2 SVGAGI. CDR3 amino acids: CASSRQGDEQFF. In DNA form, the CDR3 reads TGTGCCAGCTCAAGACAGGGGGATGAGCAGTTCTTC.

This chain connects TRBV2 to TRBJ2-7; D remains ambiguous. There are 12 residues in the CDR3. Between the trimmed V and J ends, which lost 8 bases and 3 bases, there was a span of 11 bases. Germline V gene data show CDR1 as SNHLY and CDR2 as FYNNEI. CDR3: CASFSSFYEQYF. The CDR3 coding sequence is TGTGCCAGCTTTTCCTCCTTCTACGAGCAGTACTTC.

The rearrangement uses TRBV28 and TRBJ2-7; TRBD2 is a possible D gene (6 bases). The CDR3 contains 14 residues. Germline V gene data show CDR1 as MDHEN and CDR2 as SYDVKM. V lost 3 bases and J 1 base, leaving 10 bases between the germline ends. CDR3 nucleotide sequence: TGTGCCAGCAGTTTCCCGACTAGTTCCTACGAGCAGTACTTC. Translation: CASSFPTSSYEQYF. Supplemented by reference TRBV28 and TRBJ2-7, the full variable domain reads DVKVTQSSRYLVKRTGEKVFLECVQDMDHENMFWYRQDPGLGLRLIYFSYDVKMKEKGDIPEGYSVSREKKERFSLILESASTNQTSMYLCASSFPTSSYEQYFGPGTRLTVT.

The J gene is TRBJ1-4, the V gene TRBV7-9; TRBD1 might be the D (6 bases). This CDR3 is 14 amino acids long. V lost 5 bases and J lost 5, with 12 bases in between. Germline CDR1 is SEHNR and CDR2 is FQNEAQ (reference sequence). The CDR3 coding sequence is TGTGCCAGCAGCACACAGGGCGTGAATGAAAAACTGTTTTTT. Its translation: CASSTQGVNEKLFF. The full variable domain, with the rest looked up from reference TRBV7-9 and TRBJ1-4, is DTGVSQNPRHKITKRGQNVTFRCDPISEHNRLYWYRQTLGQGPEFLTYFQNEAQLEKSRLLSDRFSAERPKGSFSTLEIQRTEQGDSAMYLCASSTQGVNEKLFFGSGTQLSVL.

This chain connects TRBV5-6 to TRBJ1-1, with a tentative D call TRBD1 (6 bases). The germline V gene encodes CDR1 SGHDT and CDR2 YYEEEE. The CDR3 is made up of 13 amino acids. The V end was cut by 2 bases, the J end by 6 bases, with 11 bases between. CDR3 amino acids: CASSFGGTSEAFF. In DNA form, the CDR3 reads TGTGCCAGCAGCTTCGGCGGGACATCTGAAGCTTTCTTT.

J is TRBJ2-3 and V is TRBV15; 7 bases line up with TRBD2. This CDR3 is built from 13 residues. Germline CDR1 LNHNV, CDR2 YYDKDF (reference sequence). After removal of 5 bases from V and 6 bases from J, the junction contained 5 bases not matched to a gene. CDR3 sequence reads: CATSSSGGDTQYF. For the CDR3, the DNA is TGTGCCACCAGCTCTAGCGGAGGGGATACGCAGTATTTT.

The chain recombines TRBV11-2 with TRBJ2-1; tentatively, D is TRBD2 (6 bases). The CDR3 is made up of 12 amino acids. V shed 2 bases and J shed 10 bases, with 9 bases lying between them. Looked up from germline, CDR1 is SGHAT and CDR2 is FQNNGV. The CDR3 protein is CASSLTAGEQFF. In DNA form, the CDR3 reads TGTGCCAGCAGCTTAACGGCGGGAGAGCAGTTCTTC. Using reference TRBV11-2 and TRBJ2-1 for the parts outside the CDR3, the full variable domain is EAGVAQSPRYKIIEKRQSVAFWCNPISGHATLYWYQQILGQGPKLLIQFQNNGVVDDSQLPKDRFSAERLKGVDSTLKIQPAKLEDSAVYLCASSLTAGEQFFGPGTRLTVL.